Listed below are T cell receptor beta chains from one sample, sequenced in a study of vaccination and CD4 T cells after COVID-19. Each CDR3 protein is one row after TCRdb ran MiXCR on the PCR reads. The sample contains over 14,000 distinct CDR3 sequences, 50% to 55% of which appear only once. No antigen is known for these receptors. The sample was CD4+ T cells from blood, cultured in vitro. These receptors all come from a human donor who had recovered from COVID-19. CDR3s include the opening cysteine and the closing phenylalanine or tryptophan. Each record gives: CDR3 protein, CDR3 DNA, clone size, V gene, D gene, J gene. The D gene is left open where the match is weak. Clone size appears in some rows only: once, few, many, or a class for an expanded clone.

CDR3 protein: CASSKVLELAEETQYF; CDR3 DNA: TGTGCCAGCAGCAAAGTCTTAGAACTAGCGGAAGAGACCCAGTACTTC; clone size: -; V gene: TRBV21-1; D gene: -; J gene: TRBJ2-5
CDR3 protein: CASSTANYGYTF; CDR3 DNA: TGTGCCAGCAGTACAGCTAACTATGGCTACACCTTC; clone size: -; V gene: TRBV2; D gene: -; J gene: TRBJ1-2
CDR3 protein: CASSSTSGVGEQYF; CDR3 DNA: TGTGCCAGCAGCTCGACTAGCGGCGTGGGCGAGCAGTACTTC; clone size: -; V gene: TRBV7-9; D gene: TRBD2; J gene: TRBJ2-7
CDR3 protein: CSAGRGSYNEQFF; CDR3 DNA: TGCAGTGCTGGGAGGGGCTCCTACAATGAGCAGTTCTTC; clone size: -; V gene: TRBV20-1; D gene: TRBD2; J gene: TRBJ2-1
CDR3 protein: CASSLGRVGGETQYF; CDR3 DNA: TGTGCCAGCAGCTTGGGACGGGTTGGTGGGGAGACCCAGTACTTC; clone size: -; V gene: TRBV5-4; D gene: -; J gene: TRBJ2-5
CDR3 protein: CSAKGLAGGPGFWNEQFF; CDR3 DNA: TGCAGTGCTAAAGGACTAGCGGGAGGGCCGGGGTTTTGGAATGAGCAGTTCTTC; clone size: -; V gene: TRBV20-1; D gene: TRBD2; J gene: TRBJ2-1
CDR3 protein: CSATGQGWELEAFF; CDR3 DNA: TGCAGTGCCACGGGACAGGGGTGGGAGCTGGAAGCTTTCTTT; clone size: -; V gene: TRBV20-1; D gene: TRBD1; J gene: TRBJ1-1
CDR3 protein: CASSSGQGTYGYTF; CDR3 DNA: TGTGCCAGCAGCTCGGGACAGGGTACCTATGGCTACACCTTC; clone size: few; V gene: TRBV7-2; D gene: TRBD1; J gene: TRBJ1-2
CDR3 protein: CASSERGNTEAFF; CDR3 DNA: TGTGCCAGCAGTGAACGAGGGAACACTGAAGCTTTCTTT; clone size: few; V gene: TRBV6-1; D gene: -; J gene: TRBJ1-1
CDR3 protein: CASSFLYSSSGRSDTQYF; CDR3 DNA: TGTGCCAGCAGTTTTTTATATTCCTCTAGCGGGAGGTCAGATACGCAGTATTTT; clone size: -; V gene: TRBV28; D gene: TRBD2; J gene: TRBJ2-3
CDR3 protein: CSAPTTDTQYF; CDR3 DNA: TGCAGTGCTCCAACGACAGATACGCAGTATTTT; clone size: few; V gene: TRBV20-1; D gene: -; J gene: TRBJ2-3
CDR3 protein: CAGDRDSYEQYF; CDR3 DNA: TGTGCCGGAGACCGGGACTCATACGAGCAGTACTTC; clone size: -; V gene: TRBV7-3; D gene: -; J gene: TRBJ2-7
CDR3 protein: CASSLADYQFF; CDR3 DNA: TGTGCCAGCAGCTTAGCGGACTATCAGTTCTTC; clone size: few; V gene: TRBV7-9; D gene: -; J gene: TRBJ2-1
CDR3 protein: CSAQGPFTDTQYF; CDR3 DNA: TGCAGTGCACAGGGACCGTTTACAGATACGCAGTATTTT; clone size: -; V gene: TRBV20-1; D gene: -; J gene: TRBJ2-3
CDR3 protein: CASTVQRGPPYNEQFF; CDR3 DNA: TGTGCCAGCACGGTCCAGCGGGGACCACCCTACAATGAGCAGTTCTTC; clone size: few; V gene: TRBV6-2/TRBV6-3; D gene: TRBD2; J gene: TRBJ2-1
CDR3 protein: CASSGWGDEKTQYF; CDR3 DNA: TGTGCCAGCAGTGGGTGGGGGGACGAAAAGACCCAGTACTTC; clone size: -; V gene: TRBV6-4; D gene: -; J gene: TRBJ2-5
CDR3 protein: CSALLAANTDTQYF; CDR3 DNA: TGCAGTGCTCTTTTAGCGGCGAACACAGATACGCAGTATTTT; clone size: few; V gene: TRBV20-1; D gene: -; J gene: TRBJ2-3
CDR3 protein: CASSSQGAGYQPQHF; CDR3 DNA: TGTGCCAGCAGTTCGCAGGGGGCGGGGTATCAGCCCCAGCATTTT; clone size: few; V gene: TRBV28; D gene: TRBD1; J gene: TRBJ1-5
CDR3 protein: CASRTSQGQNTEAFF; CDR3 DNA: TGTGCCAGCAGGACCAGTCAAGGACAAAACACTGAAGCTTTCTTT; clone size: -; V gene: TRBV27; D gene: -; J gene: TRBJ1-1
CDR3 protein: CATSDGSNQPQHF; CDR3 DNA: TGTGCCACCAGTGACGGAAGCAATCAGCCCCAGCATTTT; clone size: few; V gene: TRBV24-1; D gene: -; J gene: TRBJ1-5
CDR3 protein: CASSKGEIVETQYF; CDR3 DNA: TGTGCCAGCAGTAAAGGGGAGATTGTAGAGACCCAGTACTTC; clone size: -; V gene: TRBV28; D gene: -; J gene: TRBJ2-5
CDR3 protein: CASSSQLGGDEQYF; CDR3 DNA: TGTGCCAGCAGTTCCCAGTTGGGGGGGGACGAGCAGTACTTC; clone size: -; V gene: TRBV6-5; D gene: TRBD2; J gene: TRBJ2-7
CDR3 protein: CASSPRDNEQFF; CDR3 DNA: TGTGCCAGCTCACCCAGGGACAATGAGCAGTTCTTC; clone size: -; V gene: TRBV18; D gene: -; J gene: TRBJ2-1
CDR3 protein: CASSFRWATGELFF; CDR3 DNA: TGTGCCAGCAGCTTTCGTTGGGCCACCGGGGAGCTGTTTTTT; clone size: -; V gene: TRBV5-6; D gene: -; J gene: TRBJ2-2
CDR3 protein: CASEGAGTGQYEQYF; CDR3 DNA: TGTGCCAGCGAGGGGGCAGGTACAGGACAGTACGAGCAGTACTTC; clone size: -; V gene: TRBV6-2/TRBV6-3; D gene: TRBD1; J gene: TRBJ2-7
CDR3 protein: CASSLDTSNQPQHF; CDR3 DNA: TGTGCCAGCAGCCTTGACACTAGCAATCAGCCCCAGCATTTT; clone size: few; V gene: TRBV5-4; D gene: -; J gene: TRBJ1-5
CDR3 protein: CAWGTPAGGPLGTDTQYF; CDR3 DNA: TGTGCCTGGGGGACCCCTGCGGGAGGACCCCTCGGCACAGATACGCAGTATTTT; clone size: -; V gene: TRBV30; D gene: TRBD2; J gene: TRBJ2-3
CDR3 protein: CASSSGDATNEKLFF; CDR3 DNA: TGTGCCAGCAGTAGCGGGGACGCAACTAATGAAAAACTGTTTTTT; clone size: -; V gene: TRBV6-1; D gene: -; J gene: TRBJ1-4
CDR3 protein: CASSLGTIRETQYF; CDR3 DNA: TGCGCCAGCAGCTTGGGGACCATCAGGGAGACCCAGTACTTC; clone size: -; V gene: TRBV5-1; D gene: -; J gene: TRBJ2-5
CDR3 protein: CASRPRGDGRETDTQYF; CDR3 DNA: TGTGCCAGCAGACCGAGGGGAGATGGTCGGGAAACAGATACGCAGTATTTT; clone size: -; V gene: TRBV6-1; D gene: -; J gene: TRBJ2-3
CDR3 protein: CATSRGGLAREQYF; CDR3 DNA: TGTGCCACCAGCAGAGGAGGACTAGCTCGCGAGCAGTACTTC; clone size: -; V gene: TRBV15; D gene: TRBD2; J gene: TRBJ2-7